Presented here are 25 T cell receptor beta chains from one specimen sequenced in a study of T-cell memory formation after mild COVID-19. From the 5' RACE reads, TCRdb called clonotypes with MiXCR, one entry per CDR3 protein. The sample records 120,000 to 150,000 distinct CDR3 sequences, over 6% being singletons. The sample comprised PBMCs or a T cell subset sorted from them (not recorded which). These receptors came from an adult woman who had mild COVID-19 (a few samples of this study predate the infection). Cell type and time point are not known.

Ten or more counts support this clonotype. The V gene is TRBV5-6, the J gene TRBJ2-5; 8 nucleotides align to TRBD2. This CDR3 contains 16 residues. Germline V gives CDR1 SGHDT, CDR2 YYEEEE. J lost 5 bases, V lost 4 bases, and 13 bases had no gene match. The chain's CDR3 is CASSVSTSAGPETQYF. In DNA, the CDR3 is TGTGCCAGCAGCGTCTCGACTAGCGCCGGCCCGGAGACCCAGTACTTC. Combining the CDR3 with reference TRBV5-6 and TRBJ2-5 gives the whole variable domain DAGVTQSPTHLIKTRGQQVTLRCSPKSGHDTVSWYQQALGQGPQFIFQYYEEEERQRGNFPDRFSGHQFPNYSSELNVNALLLGDSALYLCASSVSTSAGPETQYFGPGTRLLVL.

This clonotype was observed a handful of times. The genes are TRBV5-6 and TRBJ2-7, with unresolved D. Between the trimmed V and J ends, which lost 2 bases and 0 bases, there was a span of 9 bases. The CDR3 runs to 14 residues. In germline, CDR1 is SGHDT, CDR2 YYEEEE. The CDR3 protein is CASSLGTASYEQYF. The CDR3 DNA reads TGTGCCAGCAGCTTAGGAACCGCCTCCTACGAGCAGTACTTC.

In this sample, this clonotype turned up many times. The genes are TRBV30 and TRBJ1-2; D possibly corresponds to TRBD1 (5 bases). V lost 3 bases to trimming and J lost 4 bases, with 12 bases between them. This CDR3 region has 13 residues. Germline CDR1 and CDR2: GTSNPN and SVGIG (reference sequence). CDR3 protein: CAWSRDGFYGYTF. DNA of the CDR3: TGTGCCTGGAGCCGGGACGGATTCTATGGCTACACCTTC.

The chain links TRBV6-5 to TRBJ2-1; D call uncertain. V was shortened by 6 bases and J by 1 base, with 13 bases between the two germline ends. Germline lookup yields CDR1 MNHEY and CDR2 SVGAGI. The CDR3 extends over 15 amino acids. CDR3 residues: CASSPGPRSYNEQFF. For the CDR3, the DNA is TGTGCCAGCAGCCCCGGACCGCGGTCCTACAATGAGCAGTTCTTC.

The table lists this clonotype with many counts. The rearrangement uses TRBV6-5 and TRBJ2-7; D call uncertain. Germline CDR1 and CDR2: MNHEY and SVGAGI. The V end lost 10 bases, the J end lost 1 base, and 17 bases lay between the germline ends. The CDR3 contains 14 residues. The CDR3 nucleotides read TGTGCCATATCGCCGAGCGCGCTATCCTACGAGCAGTACTTC. Its protein is CAISPSALSYEQYF.

In its sample, this clonotype was seen a few times. The rearrangement links TRBV14 to TRBJ2-7, with 16 bases aligning to TRBD2. The CDR3 contains 19 residues. The germline gives CDR1 SGHDN, CDR2 FVKESK. With 0 bases clipped from V and 3 bases from J, the junction kept 8 bases outside the gene matches. CDR3 sequence reads: CASSQDQGTSGRAYYEQYF. Written as DNA, the CDR3 is TGTGCCAGCAGCCAAGATCAGGGGACTAGCGGGAGGGCCTACTACGAGCAGTACTTC.

This clonotype has more than one count but fewer than ten. The gene calls are TRBV20-1 and TRBJ1-2, with D perhaps TRBD1 (5 bases). The CDR3 consists of 16 residues. V lost 1 base and J lost 4, with 19 bases in between. The germline V gene has CDR1 DFQATT and CDR2 SNEGSKA (reference sequence). Here the CDR3 DNA reads TGCAGTGCTAGAGTCCCCAGGGCCTTAGCTTTCTATGGCTACACCTTC. Translated: CSARVPRALAFYGYTF.

Many counts were recorded for this clonotype. V gene TRBV20-1 combines with J gene TRBJ2-5, with TRBD2 identical over 14 bases. V lost 5 bases, J lost 6 bases, and 8 bases stayed unmatched. From germline, CDR1 is DFQATT and CDR2 SNEGSKA (reference sequence). This CDR3 is 15 amino acids long. The CDR3 region is CSAPLTSGGGKTQYF. The DNA of the CDR3 is TGCAGTGCTCCACTGACTAGCGGGGGGGGAAAGACCCAGTACTTC.

The chain carries TRBV7-2 and TRBJ1-2; possible D gene TRBD1, 5 bases. V was pared by 1 base and J by 4 bases, with 16 bases between. Per germline, CDR1 SGHTA and CDR2 FQGNSA. The CDR3 runs 16 residues. The CDR3 DNA reads TGTGCCAGCAGCTTAGTTCACGCCGGGGCCTTCTATGGCTACACCTTC. Its protein is CASSLVHAGAFYGYTF.

This clonotype was picked up many times. The gene calls are TRBV12-3 or TRBV12-4 and TRBJ2-7; no reliable D call. V gave up 8 bases and J gave up 4 bases, with 18 bases separating them. This CDR3 is built from 14 residues. The DNA of the CDR3 is TGTGCCAGCCGGCAGGCTCCCTTATTGTACGAGCAGTACTTC. It yields the protein CASRQAPLLYEQYF.

This clonotype was seen a handful of times. The CDR3 DNA sequence: TGTGCCAGCAGCTTAGCGGTATCTTCAATCGCCTACGAGCAGTACTTC. It codes for CASSLAVSSIAYEQYF. The chain is built from TRBV7-2 and TRBJ2-7, with D unclear. V lost 0 bases and J lost 2, with 14 bases in between. The germline V gene has CDR1 SGHTA and CDR2 FQGNSA. The CDR3 covers 16 residues.

As for this clonotype: A read error may produce the germline difference seen at one junction end. V and J are TRBV30 and TRBJ2-7; 8 nucleotides match TRBD1. Germline-derived CDR1 and CDR2 are GTSNPN and SVGIG (reference sequence). The CDR3 is made up of 14 amino acids. CDR3 region: CARRPPDRAHEQYF. In DNA form, the CDR3 reads TGTGCCCGGAGACCCCCGGACAGGGCACACGAGCAGTACTTC. The whole variable domain, filled in from reference TRBV30 and TRBJ2-7, reads SQTIHQWPATLVQPVGSPLSLECTVEGTSNPNLYWYRQAAGRGLQLLFYSVGIGQISSEVPQNLSASRPQDRQFILSSKKLLLSDSGFYLCARRPPDRAHEQYFGPGTRLTVT.

The V call is TRBV9, the J call TRBJ2-5; possible D gene TRBD1, 5 bases. Trimming took 3 bases from V and 4 from J, leaving 16 bases between them. CDR1 is SGDLS and CDR2 is YYNGEE in the germline V gene. The CDR3 consists of 15 residues. CDR3 protein: CASSGGGAPRETQYF. The CDR3, as DNA: TGTGCCAGCAGCGGTGGTGGGGCCCCTCGAGAGACCCAGTACTTC.

The chain recombines TRBV20-1 with TRBJ2-1; possible D gene TRBD1, 6 bases. Germline V lookup: CDR1 DFQATT, CDR2 SNEGSKA (reference sequence). The ends were cut back, 5 bases at V and 1 base at J, with 15 bases in the middle. This CDR3 comprises 15 residues. CDR3 sequence reads: CSAGTIGVSYNEQFF. CDR3 coding DNA: TGCAGTGCTGGGACAATAGGGGTTTCCTACAATGAGCAGTTCTTC.

This clonotype was observed a few times. The chain uses TRBV12-3 or TRBV12-4 and TRBJ2-7; D is unresolved. This CDR3 is built from 14 residues. V was pared by 6 bases and J by 2 bases, with 14 bases between. The CDR3 loop is CASSLVGKTYEQYF. The CDR3 DNA sequence: TGTGCCAGCAGCCTAGTGGGCAAGACCTACGAGCAGTACTTC.

The chain recombines TRBV12-3 or TRBV12-4 with TRBJ1-5, with 10 bases that match TRBD1. With V trimmed by 6 bases and J by 6 bases, 11 bases remained unmatched. The CDR3 consists of 16 residues. DNA of the CDR3: TGTGCCAGCAGGAATGCGGGACAGGGGTTCAGTCAGCCCCAGCATTTT. Protein: CASRNAGQGFSQPQHF.

This clonotype was picked up many times. The chain uses TRBV24-1 and TRBJ2-1, with 11 bases fitting TRBD2. This CDR3 has 15 residues. Germline V CDR1 and CDR2: KGHDR, SFDVKD. V was clipped by 4 bases and J by 4 bases; unmatched bases: 2. Here the CDR3 reads CATSEGTSGYNEQFF. The CDR3 bases are TGTGCCACCAGTGAGGGGACTAGCGGATACAATGAGCAGTTCTTC.

This clonotype appeared many times. The chain combines TRBV7-3 with TRBJ2-3; the D gene could be TRBD1 or TRBD2 (5 bases each). CDR1 is SGHTA, CDR2 FQGTGA, per germline. Between the trimmed V and J ends, which lost 0 bases and 4 bases, there was a span of 14 bases. The length of the CDR3 is 16 residues. The CDR3 reads CASSLTPGPPSDTQYF. As DNA, the CDR3 is TGTGCCAGCAGCTTAACGCCGGGACCCCCCTCAGATACGCAGTATTTT. The variable domain in full, completed from reference TRBV7-3 and TRBJ2-3, reads GAGVSQTPSNKVTEKGKYVELRCDPISGHTALYWYRQSLGQGPEFLIYFQGTGAADDSGLPNDRFFAVRPEGSVSTLKIQRTERGDSAVYLCASSLTPGPPSDTQYFGPGTRLTVL.

This clonotype showed up many times. The chain is built from TRBV4-2 and TRBJ2-7, with 8 bases matching TRBD2. This CDR3 has 16 amino acids. Germline V gene data show CDR1 as LGHNA and CDR2 as YNFKEQ. With V trimmed by 0 bases and J by 4 bases, 8 bases remained unmatched. CDR3 region: CASSQESGGAGYEQYF. The CDR3, as DNA: TGTGCCAGCAGCCAAGAGAGCGGGGGCGCAGGTTACGAGCAGTACTTC.

This clonotype occurred a few times. The rearrangement uses TRBV10-3 and TRBJ1-2; 9 nucleotides align to TRBD1. V trimming: 3 bases; J trimming: 4 bases; junction bases outside the gene matches: 9. CDR1 ENHRY and CDR2 SYGVKD come from the germline V gene. CDR3 size: 16 residues. The CDR3 is CAISDRGTGLSYGYTF. In DNA, the CDR3 is TGTGCCATCAGTGATCGTGGGACAGGGCTTTCCTATGGCTACACCTTC.

In its sample, this clonotype was seen a few times. The chain employs TRBV5-1 and TRBJ2-7; no clear D gene. The CDR3 contains 15 residues. Germline CDR1 SGHRS, CDR2 YFSETQ. V lost 5 bases, J lost 0 bases, and 15 bases lay in between. CDR3 protein: CASRPVTLDSYEQYF. The CDR3 coding sequence is TGCGCCAGCAGACCCGTGACCCTCGACTCCTACGAGCAGTACTTC.

This clonotype was seen repeatedly, ten times or more. The CDR3 nucleotides read TGTGCCAGCAGCTTAAATCCGGGGATAGCCGGGGAGCTGTTTTTT. Protein product: CASSLNPGIAGELFF. The chain recombines TRBV7-9 with TRBJ2-2; D is possibly TRBD2 (5 bases). This CDR3 has 15 residues. Trimming left V 2 bases short and J 6 bases short, with 13 bases between. From germline, CDR1 is SEHNR and CDR2 FQNEAQ (reference sequence).

This clonotype was observed many times. This chain joins TRBV6-5 and TRBJ2-1; the D gene is possibly TRBD1 (7 bases). The CDR3 spans 14 residues. The germline V gene encodes CDR1 MNHEY and CDR2 SVGAGI. V was trimmed by 5 bases and J by 8 bases, leaving 16 bases between them. Here the CDR3 DNA reads TGTGCCAGCAGTCCCAGGGGGGTGGTCGATGAGCAGTTCTTC. This gives the protein CASSPRGVVDEQFF.

The chain combines TRBV27 with TRBJ1-6; D is unclear. The germline CDR1 and CDR2 sequences are MNHEY and SMNVEV (reference sequence). V was clipped by 3 bases and J by 10 bases, with 10 bases between them. This CDR3 contains 13 residues. The CDR3 DNA sequence: TGTGCCAGCAGTTTCCGCCCCGACTCACCCCTCCACTTT. Its protein product is CASSFRPDSPLHF.

Ten or more counts support this clonotype. The V and J genes are TRBV12-3 or TRBV12-4 and TRBJ1-1; D unresolved. The CDR3 length is 13 residues. The V end lost 7 bases, the J end lost 5 bases, and 14 bases lay between the germline ends. The CDR3 region is CASKPLRATEAFF. The DNA of the CDR3 is TGTGCCAGCAAACCCCTACGGGCTACTGAAGCTTTCTTT.